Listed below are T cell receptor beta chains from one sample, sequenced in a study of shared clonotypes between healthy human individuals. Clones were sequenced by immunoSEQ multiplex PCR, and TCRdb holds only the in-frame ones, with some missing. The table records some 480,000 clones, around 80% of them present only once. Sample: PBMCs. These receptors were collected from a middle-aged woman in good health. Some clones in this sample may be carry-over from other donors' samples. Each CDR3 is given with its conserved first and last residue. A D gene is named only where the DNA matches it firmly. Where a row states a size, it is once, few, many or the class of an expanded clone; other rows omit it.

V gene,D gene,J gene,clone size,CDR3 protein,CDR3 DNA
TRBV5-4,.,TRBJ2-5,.,CASRSSGTPQETQYF,TGTGCCAGCAGGTCCTCCGGGACACCCCAAGAGACCCAGTACTTC
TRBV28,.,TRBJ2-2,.,CASSGVVSGVSANTGELFF,TGTGCCAGCAGTGGGGTGGTCAGCGGAGTTTCCGCGAACACCGGGGAGCTGTTTTTT
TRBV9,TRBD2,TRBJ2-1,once,CASSVVASGDSEQFF,TGTGCCAGCAGCGTAGTGGCTAGCGGCGACAGTGAGCAGTTCTTC
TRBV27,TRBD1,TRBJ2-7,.,CASSRTGTASYEQYF,TGTGCCAGCAGCCGAACCGGGACAGCATCCTACGAGCAGTACTTC
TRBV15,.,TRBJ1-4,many,CATRPGDVGKLFF,TGTGCCACCAGGCCGGGAGATGTAGGAAAACTGTTTTTT
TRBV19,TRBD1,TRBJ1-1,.,CASSNPMTGGGLAEAFF,TGTGCCAGTAGTAATCCCATGACAGGGGGCGGACTGGCTGAAGCTTTCTTT
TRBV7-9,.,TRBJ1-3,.,CASSQGPIDKFRDTIYF,TGTGCCAGCAGCCAGGGCCCTATCGACAAATTTAGGGACACCATATATTTT
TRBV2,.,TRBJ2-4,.,CASSERSRQEYF,TGTGCCAGCAGTGAAAGAAGCCGGCAGGAGTACTTC
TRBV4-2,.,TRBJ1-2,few,CASSLGGLSAGYGYTF,TGTGCCAGCAGCCTCGGGGGGCTATCCGCAGGATATGGCTACACCTTC
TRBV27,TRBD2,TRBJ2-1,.,CASRSPGGEFF,TGTGCCAGCAGATCCCCGGGAGGGGAGTTCTTC
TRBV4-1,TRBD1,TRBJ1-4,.,CASSQDEDRGREKLFF,TGCGCCAGCAGCCAAGATGAGGACAGGGGGAGGGAAAAACTGTTTTTT
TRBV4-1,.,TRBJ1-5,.,CASSQGDIYSQPQHF,TGCGCCAGCAGCCAAGGGGACATTTATAGTCAGCCCCAGCATTTT
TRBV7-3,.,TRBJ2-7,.,CASSLSPPGPQYF,TGTGCCAGCAGCTTATCCCCCCCGGGCCCTCAGTACTTC
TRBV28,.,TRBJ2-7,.,CASSLFGRGDKEQYF,TGTGCCAGCAGTTTATTCGGCAGGGGAGATAAGGAGCAGTACTTC
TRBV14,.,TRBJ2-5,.,CASSPMGQALETQYF,TGTGCCAGCAGCCCTATGGGACAAGCGTTAGAGACCCAGTACTTC
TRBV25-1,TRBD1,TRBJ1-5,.,CASSEQTGGQPQHF,TGTGCCAGCAGTGAACAAACAGGGGGTCAGCCCCAGCATTTT
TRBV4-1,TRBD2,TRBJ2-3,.,CASSLLAGADTQYF,TGCGCCAGCAGTTTACTAGCGGGAGCAGATACGCAGTATTTT
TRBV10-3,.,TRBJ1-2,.,CAISESGQGYGYTF,TGTGCCATCAGTGAGTCGGGGCAGGGGTATGGCTACACCTTC
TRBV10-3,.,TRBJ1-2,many,CAISERDRLFYTF,TGTGCCATCAGTGAGAGGGACCGCCTCTTCTACACCTTC
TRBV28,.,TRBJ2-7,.,CASRVVGRGGEQYF,TGTGCCAGCAGGGTGGTGGGAAGAGGGGGCGAGCAGTACTTC
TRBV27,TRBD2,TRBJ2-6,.,CASGRGDSGANVLTF,TGTGCCAGCGGGCGGGGGGACTCTGGGGCCAACGTCCTGACTTTC
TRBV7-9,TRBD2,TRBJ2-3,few,CASHTSGRTDTQYF,TGTGCCAGCCATACTAGCGGGAGGACAGATACGCAGTATTTT
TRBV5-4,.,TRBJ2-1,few,CASSLTSSWNNEQFF,TGTGCCAGCAGCTTGACTAGCTCTTGGAACAATGAGCAGTTCTTC
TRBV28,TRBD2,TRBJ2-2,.,CASSSGLAGAAGELFF,TGTGCCAGCAGTTCGGGACTAGCGGGAGCCGCCGGGGAGCTGTTTTTT
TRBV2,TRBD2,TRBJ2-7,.,CASRIERGEGHEQYF,TGTGCCAGCCGGATAGAGCGGGGAGAGGGGCACGAGCAGTACTTC
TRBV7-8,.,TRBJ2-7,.,CASSFEVSYEQYF,TGTGCCAGCAGCTTTGAAGTCTCCTACGAGCAGTACTTC
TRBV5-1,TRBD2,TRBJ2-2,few,CASSPGLAVFPGDGELFF,TGCGCCAGCAGCCCCGGACTAGCGGTCTTCCCAGGGGACGGGGAGCTGTTTTTT
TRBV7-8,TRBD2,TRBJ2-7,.,CASSQNSGGGDYEQYF,TGTGCCAGCAGTCAAAATAGCGGGGGCGGAGACTACGAGCAGTACTTC
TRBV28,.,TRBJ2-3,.,CASSFIRGRSTDTQYF,TGTGCCAGCAGTTTTATCCGGGGCAGGAGCACAGATACGCAGTATTTT
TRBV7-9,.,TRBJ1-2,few,CASSSVSNYGYTF,TGTGCCAGCAGCTCCGTCAGCAACTATGGCTACACCTTC
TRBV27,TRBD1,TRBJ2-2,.,CASGLPGQTHNTGELFF,TGTGCCAGCGGTTTACCGGGACAGACACATAACACCGGGGAGCTGTTTTTT
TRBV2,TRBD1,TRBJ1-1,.,CASTPGGLWVMNTEAFF,TGTGCCAGCACCCCAGGGGGCCTCTGGGTGATGAACACTGAAGCTTTCTTT
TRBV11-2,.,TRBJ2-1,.,CASSSDWSSYNEQFF,TGTGCCAGCAGCTCGGACTGGAGCTCCTACAATGAGCAGTTCTTC
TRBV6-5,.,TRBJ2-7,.,CASSYGGARSYEQYF,TGTGCCAGCAGTTACGGGGGGGCACGGTCCTACGAGCAGTACTTC
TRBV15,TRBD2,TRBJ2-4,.,CATSRDFIGGAKNIQYF,TGTGCCACCAGCAGAGACTTCATCGGGGGGGCCAAAAACATTCAGTACTTC
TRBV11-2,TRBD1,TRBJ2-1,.,CASSLGATGRSYNEQFF,TGTGCCAGCAGCTTAGGTGCGACAGGGCGGTCCTACAATGAGCAGTTCTTC
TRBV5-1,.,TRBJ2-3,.,CASSQWADTQYF,TGCGCCAGCAGCCAATGGGCAGATACGCAGTATTTT
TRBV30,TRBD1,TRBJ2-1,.,CAWSRRYRGRGNWGGEQFF,TGTGCCTGGAGCCGTAGGTACAGGGGGCGCGGGAATTGGGGAGGTGAGCAGTTCTTC
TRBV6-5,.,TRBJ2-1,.,CASSDRALDEQFF,TGTGCCAGCAGTGACCGAGCTTTAGATGAGCAGTTCTTC
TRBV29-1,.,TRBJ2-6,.,CSVELSFGANVLTF,TGCAGCGTTGAGTTGTCGTTTGGGGCCAACGTCCTGACTTTC
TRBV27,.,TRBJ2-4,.,CASNTLSGIQYF,TGTGCCAGCAACACACTGTCGGGCATTCAGTACTTC
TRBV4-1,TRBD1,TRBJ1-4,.,CASSQEGTVNEKLFF,TGCGCCAGCAGCCAAGAGGGGACAGTCAATGAAAAACTGTTTTTT